The rows below give T cell receptor beta chains drawn from one sample of a study of blood T cell repertoires in COVID-19. Measured with immunoSEQ multiplex PCR; TCRdb has only the in-frame clones, and not every one. The sample lists roughly 110,000 clones, roughly two thirds occurring once. Sequences were obtained from peripheral blood. Every receptor here comes from a human donor with acute or convalescent COVID-19. The donor label of this sample is uncertain. Each CDR3 is given with its conserved first and last residue. The D gene is left open where the match is weak. Some rows mark clone size as missing; the rest say once, few, many or name a class of expanded clone.

>TRBJ2-7|TRBV6-5|TRBD2|-
TGTGCCAGCGCCCCCTCTAGCGGCGGCTACGAGCAGTACTTC
CASAPSSGGYEQYF
>TRBJ2-2|TRBV5-1|-|-
TGCGCCAGCAGCTCTAGCAAGACCGGGGAGCTGTTTTTT
CASSSSKTGELFF
>TRBJ1-5|TRBV30|TRBD1|-
TGTGCCTGGAGTCCACGTTCCGGGACAGGGTACCATCAGCCCCAGCATTTT
CAWSPRSGTGYHQPQHF
>TRBJ2-2|TRBV4-2|TRBD2|-
TGTGCCAGCAGCCAAGATTCGAGACTAGCGGGGGGCTTCTACGGGGAGCTGTTTTTT
CASSQDSRLAGGFYGELFF
>TRBJ2-7|TRBV12-3/TRBV12-4|TRBD1|-
TGTGCCAGCAGTCTGGGACAGGGCTTGGAGCAGTACTTC
CASSLGQGLEQYF
>TRBJ1-2|TRBV5-1|TRBD1|-
TGCGCCAGCAGCACACAGGGGATGGACTATGGCTACACCTTC
CASSTQGMDYGYTF
>TRBJ2-5|TRBV27|TRBD1|many
TGTGCCAGCAACAGCCCAGGGGGTTCTGAGGCCCAGTACTTC
CASNSPGGSEAQYF
>TRBJ1-2|TRBV5-1|-|many
TGCGCCAGCAGCTTGGCAGGGGCTAACTATGGCTACACCTTC
CASSLAGANYGYTF
>TRBJ2-7|TRBV7-8|TRBD2|few
TGTGCCAGCAGCTCCCGTCGACTAGCGGGGGTGTACGAGCAGTACTTC
CASSSRRLAGVYEQYF
>TRBJ2-7|TRBV5-5|-|-
TGTGCCAGCAGCTTCACGGCGGGGGCTTTAGTGGGTGACGAGCAGTACTTC
CASSFTAGALVGDEQYF
>TRBJ1-2|TRBV6-6|-|-
TGTGCCAGCAGTCCGGGGACAATCTCCTATGGCTACACCTTC
CASSPGTISYGYTF
>TRBJ2-1|TRBV7-8|-|-
TGTGCCAGCACAAAAGGAGGGGGCACCTCCTACAATGAGCAGTTCTTC
CASTKGGGTSYNEQFF
>TRBJ1-5|TRBV7-9|-|-
TGTGCCAGCAGCTTAGCGAACACGAATCAGCCCCAGCATTTT
CASSLANTNQPQHF
>TRBJ1-1|TRBV11-2|-|-
TGTGCCAGCAGCCCCCCCCGGAGAAAACCCTTCGGAGCTTTCTTT
CASSPPRRKPFGAFF
>TRBJ2-7|TRBV27|TRBD1|-
TGTGCCAGCAGTTTCTTCCACACAGGGGAAGGGCTACCCTACGAGCAGTACTTC
CASSFFHTGEGLPYEQYF
>TRBJ2-1|TRBV3-1/TRBV3-2|-|few
TGTGCCAGCAGTCAATCCCACAGCAATGAGCAGTTCTTC
CASSQSHSNEQFF
>TRBJ1-3|TRBV7-2|TRBD1|few
TGTGCCAGCAGTCGTAGGGGGCTTGATTCGGGAAACACCATATATTTT
CASSRRGLDSGNTIYF
>TRBJ2-2|TRBV10-3|-|-
TGTGCCATCAGTGAAAGGGGGGGGACGAACACCGGGGAGCTGTTTTTT
CAISERGGTNTGELFF
>TRBJ1-5|TRBV6-5|-|-
TGTGCCAGCAGTTACTCGAGGCAGCATCAGCCCCAGCATTTT
CASSYSRQHQPQHF
>TRBJ1-2|TRBV25-1|-|-
TGTGCCAGCAGCCAGGAAGTATCCTATGGCTACACCTTC
CASSQEVSYGYTF
>TRBJ1-6|TRBV6-6|TRBD1|once
TGTGCCAGCAGTCTCCATCGCGGGACAGGCAATTCACCCCTCCACTTT
CASSLHRGTGNSPLHF
>TRBJ1-1|TRBV3-1/TRBV3-2|-|-
TGTGCCAGCAGCCAAGAGGGCAGGACACAAGCTTTCTTT
CASSQEGRTQAFF
>TRBJ2-1|TRBV28|TRBD2|once
TGTGCCAGCCTCCCGGGGGGCGGGGGGACCTACAATGAGCAGTTCTTC
CASLPGGGGTYNEQFF
>TRBJ1-5|TRBV2|TRBD1|-
TGTGCCAGCAGTGACTGGACAGGGCTAAATCAGCCCCAGCATTTT
CASSDWTGLNQPQHF
>TRBJ2-3|TRBV5-1|-|-
TGCGCCAGCAGCGCCCAGGGCATCACAGATACGCAGTATTTT
CASSAQGITDTQYF
>TRBJ1-2|TRBV7-9|-|-
TGTGCCAGCAGCCCACCGGGATCCTATGGCTACACCTTC
CASSPPGSYGYTF
>TRBJ1-2|TRBV7-9|TRBD1|few
TGTGCCAGCAGCCCAAATGCCGGGACAGGGGGCTTAGACTACACCTTC
CASSPNAGTGGLDYTF
>TRBJ2-7|TRBV11-2|TRBD2|-
TGTGCCAGCAGCTTAGAGAGGGGAGGGGTGAAGAGAGACGAGCAGTACTTC
CASSLERGGVKRDEQYF
>TRBJ2-3|TRBV6-6|TRBD2|-
TGTGCCAGCAGTCTGGGGAACTTAGCGGGGGGGGTCCCAGATACGCAGTATTTT
CASSLGNLAGGVPDTQYF
>TRBJ2-1|TRBV5-5|TRBD2|once
TGTGCCAGCAGCTCGCCTGGGGGGGTCAATGAGCAGTTCTTC
CASSSPGGVNEQFF
>TRBJ2-3|TRBV3-1/TRBV3-2|-|-
TGTGCCAGCAGCCAAGAAGCCGGACTTAGTGAGCTAAGCACAGATACGCAGTATTTT
CASSQEAGLSELSTDTQYF
>TRBJ2-3|TRBV24-1|TRBD2|-
TGTGCCACCAGTGATCGTGCGGGGGGAACAGATACGCAGTATTTT
CATSDRAGGTDTQYF
>TRBJ1-1|TRBV13|TRBD1|many
TGTGCCAGCAGCCTCAAAGACTTGGGACAGGAGAGCACTGAAGCTTTCTTT
CASSLKDLGQESTEAFF
>TRBJ2-7|TRBV18|-|-
TGTGCCAGCTCACCCGGGTTTAGAACCGAGCAGTACTTC
CASSPGFRTEQYF
>TRBJ2-5|TRBV10-1|TRBD2|once
TGCGCCAGCTCCGGGACTAGCGACGAAAACCAAGAGACCCAGTACTTC
CASSGTSDENQETQYF
>TRBJ1-2|TRBV18|TRBD1|-
TGTGCCAGCTCACGGGACAGGAACTATGGCTACACCTTC
CASSRDRNYGYTF
>TRBJ2-1|TRBV23-1|-|-
TGCGCCAGCAGTCAATCATACGAGAATGAGCAGTTCTTC
CASSQSYENEQFF
>TRBJ2-3|TRBV24-1|TRBD2|-
TGTGCCACCAGTGATCCCCGGGGGGGAAGCACAGATACGCAGTATTTT
CATSDPRGGSTDTQYF
>TRBJ2-2|TRBV4-1|TRBD2|few
TGCGCCAGCAGCCAAGTTCGGGTATTTGGAGCGGGGGGCCCCCACACCGGGGAGCTGTTTTTT
CASSQVRVFGAGGPHTGELFF
>TRBJ2-3|TRBV18|-|-
TGTGCCAGCTCATCCGGCACAGATACGCAGTATTTT
CASSSGTDTQYF
>TRBJ1-1|TRBV11-2|-|-
TGTGCCAGCAGCTCACTAGGCGGGGGCTGGACTGAAGCTTTCTTT
CASSSLGGGWTEAFF
>TRBJ2-3|TRBV3-1/TRBV3-2|TRBD2|once
TGTGCCAGCAGCTCCCTAACCGGGACTAGGTCAGATACGCAGTATTTT
CASSSLTGTRSDTQYF
>TRBJ1-2|TRBV6-1|TRBD1|-
TGTGCCAGCAGTGAACCTTACGGGACAGGTACCGGTGGCTATGGCTACACCTTC
CASSEPYGTGTGGYGYTF
>TRBJ1-1|TRBV29-1|TRBD1|few
TGCAGCGGGCGAGGGGGCCTGAACACTGAAGCTTTCTTT
CSGRGGLNTEAFF
>TRBJ1-2|TRBV15|-|-
TGTGCCACCAGCAGAGATGACACCCGCTATGGCTACACCTTC
CATSRDDTRYGYTF
>TRBJ2-4|TRBV4-1|-|-
TGCGCCAGCAGCCAAGAAATCTATCAGGGTACCAAAAACATTCAGTACTTC
CASSQEIYQGTKNIQYF
>TRBJ1-6|TRBV21-1|-|-
TGTGCCAGCAGCAGAGACAGGTTAAATTCACCCCTCCACTTT
CASSRDRLNSPLHF
>TRBJ1-1|TRBV6-2/TRBV6-3|-|-
TGTGCCAGCAGTGCGCCAGGGTCCAGGGAAGCTTTCTTT
CASSAPGSREAFF
>TRBJ1-2|TRBV11-2|-|few
TGTGCCAGCAGCTCAGCCCGCCAGGGGTCTCGCACCTTC
CASSSARQGSRTF
>TRBJ2-3|TRBV10-3|-|-
TGTGCCATCAGTGGGCTTACAGATACGCAGTATTTT
CAISGLTDTQYF
>TRBJ2-2|TRBV29-1|-|-
TGCAGCGTTGTAGAGACAGGAGTCGGAACCGGGGAGCTGTTTTTT
CSVVETGVGTGELFF
>TRBJ2-2|TRBV24-1|TRBD2|-
TGTGCCACCAGTGCCCCGGGGGGGCTGGAGGAGCTGTTTTTT
CATSAPGGLEELFF
>TRBJ1-1|TRBV6-6|TRBD1|-
TGTGCCAGCAGTTACGGACAGGGGAACACTGAAGCTTTCTTT
CASSYGQGNTEAFF
>TRBJ1-6|TRBV3-1/TRBV3-2|-|-
TGTGCCAGCAGCCAAGGGCAGAGGATTAATTCACCCCTCCACTTT
CASSQGQRINSPLHF
>TRBJ1-2|TRBV21-1|-|few
TGTGCCAGCAGCGGGGGACAGGAGGCCTATGGCTACACCTTC
CASSGGQEAYGYTF
>TRBJ2-5|TRBV19|TRBD1|once
TGTGCCAGTAGAGGGGACAGGGGGCGCGGAGAGACCCAGTACTTC
CASRGDRGRGETQYF